Described below is a single TCR beta chain sequence and its context. CDR3 size: 13 residues. The germline CDR1 and CDR2 sequences are SEHNR and FQNEAQ (reference sequence). V dropped 2 bases and J dropped 5 bases, with 10 bases sitting between them. Stage II-IVA oral cavity squamous cell carcinoma was new and untreated by systemic or radiation therapy. Analysis of PBMCs was direct, with no culture step. This entry comes from a study of neoadjuvant anti-PD-1 for oral cavity cancer. Study summary: Patients without progression received a fourth nivolumab dose around day 43, then surgical resection on days 50-56.

Some clones are missing from TCRdb's copy, which holds only in-frame ones; the method was immunoSEQ multiplex PCR. The sample lists about 14,000 clones; 71% were seen once. This rearrangement joins TRBV7-9 to TRBJ2-7, with D possibly TRBD2 on 5 matching bases. The specimen comprised PBMCs, sampled before nivolumab (anti-PD-1) treatment. The TCR was taken from a person between 40 and 85 years old with oral cavity squamous cell carcinoma. The CDR3 reads CASSLMEVHEQYF. The CDR3 nucleotides are TGTGCCAGCAGCTTAATGGAGGTTCACGAGCAGTACTTC.